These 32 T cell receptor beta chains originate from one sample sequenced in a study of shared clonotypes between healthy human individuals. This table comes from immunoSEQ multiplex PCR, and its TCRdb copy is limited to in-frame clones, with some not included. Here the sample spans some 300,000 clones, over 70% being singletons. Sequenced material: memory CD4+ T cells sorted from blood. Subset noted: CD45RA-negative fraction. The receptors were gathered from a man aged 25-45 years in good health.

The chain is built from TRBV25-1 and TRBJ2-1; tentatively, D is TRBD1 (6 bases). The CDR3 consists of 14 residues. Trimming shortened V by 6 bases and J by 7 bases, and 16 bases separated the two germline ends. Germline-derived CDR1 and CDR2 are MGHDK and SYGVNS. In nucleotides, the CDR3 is TGTGCCAGCAGCCAGGGGCGTCTGGGGAATGAGCAGTTCTTC. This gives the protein CASSQGRLGNEQFF.

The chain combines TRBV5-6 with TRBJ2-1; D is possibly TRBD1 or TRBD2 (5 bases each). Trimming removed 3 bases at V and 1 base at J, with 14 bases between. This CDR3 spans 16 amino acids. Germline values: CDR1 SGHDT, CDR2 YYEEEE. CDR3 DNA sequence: TGTGCCAGCAGCTCCCGGGACGCATCGTCCTACAATGAGCAGTTCTTC. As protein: CASSSRDASSYNEQFF.

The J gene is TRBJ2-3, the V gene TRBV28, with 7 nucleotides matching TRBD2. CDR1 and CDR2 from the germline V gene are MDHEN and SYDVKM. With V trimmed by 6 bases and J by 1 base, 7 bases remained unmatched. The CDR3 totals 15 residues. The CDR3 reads CASSFSGPRTDTQYF. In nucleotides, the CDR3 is TGTGCCAGCAGCTTTAGCGGGCCACGCACAGATACGCAGTATTTT.

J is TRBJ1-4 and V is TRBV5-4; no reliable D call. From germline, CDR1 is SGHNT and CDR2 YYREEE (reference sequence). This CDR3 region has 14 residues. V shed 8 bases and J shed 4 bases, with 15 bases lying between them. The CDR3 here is CASFHGRDNEKLFF. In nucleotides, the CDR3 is TGTGCCAGTTTCCACGGAAGGGATAATGAAAAACTGTTTTTT.

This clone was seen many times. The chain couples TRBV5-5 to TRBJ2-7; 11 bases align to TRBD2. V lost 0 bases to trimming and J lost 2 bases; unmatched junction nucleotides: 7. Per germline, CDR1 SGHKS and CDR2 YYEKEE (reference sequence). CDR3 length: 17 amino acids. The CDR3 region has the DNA TGTGCCAGCAGCTTGGGAACTCTAGCGGGAGGCGCCTACGAGCAGTACTTC. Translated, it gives CASSLGTLAGGAYEQYF. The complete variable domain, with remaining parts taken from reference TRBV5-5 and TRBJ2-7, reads DAGVTQSPTHLIKTRGQQVTLRCSPISGHKSVSWYQQVLGQGPQFIFQYYEKEERGRGNFPDRFSARQFPNYSSELNVNALLLGDSALYLCASSLGTLAGGAYEQYFGPGTRLTVT.

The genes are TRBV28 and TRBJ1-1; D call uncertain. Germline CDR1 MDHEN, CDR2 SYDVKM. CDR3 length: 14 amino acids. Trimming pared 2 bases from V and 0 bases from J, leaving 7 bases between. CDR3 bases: TGTGCCAGCAGTTTAGTAAATATGAACACTGAAGCTTTCTTT. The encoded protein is CASSLVNMNTEAFF.

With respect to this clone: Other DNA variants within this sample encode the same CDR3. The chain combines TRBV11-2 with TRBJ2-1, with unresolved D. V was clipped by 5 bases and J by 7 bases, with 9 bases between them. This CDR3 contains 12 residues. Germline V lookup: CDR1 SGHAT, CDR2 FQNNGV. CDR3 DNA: TGTGCCAGCAGCAGAACACGGAATGAGCAGTTCTTC. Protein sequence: CASSRTRNEQFF.

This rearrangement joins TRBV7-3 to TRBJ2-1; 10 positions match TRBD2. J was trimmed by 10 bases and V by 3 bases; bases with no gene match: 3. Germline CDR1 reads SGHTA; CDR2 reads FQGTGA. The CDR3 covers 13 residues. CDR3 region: CASSFQGLAEQFF. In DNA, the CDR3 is TGTGCCAGCAGCTTTCAGGGACTAGCGGAGCAGTTCTTC.

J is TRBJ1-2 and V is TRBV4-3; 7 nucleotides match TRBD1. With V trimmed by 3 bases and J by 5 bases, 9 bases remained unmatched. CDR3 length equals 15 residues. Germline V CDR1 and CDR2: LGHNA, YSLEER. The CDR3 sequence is CASSQQVRDSYGYTF. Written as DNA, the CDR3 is TGCGCCAGCAGCCAGCAAGTCCGGGACAGTTATGGCTACACCTTC.

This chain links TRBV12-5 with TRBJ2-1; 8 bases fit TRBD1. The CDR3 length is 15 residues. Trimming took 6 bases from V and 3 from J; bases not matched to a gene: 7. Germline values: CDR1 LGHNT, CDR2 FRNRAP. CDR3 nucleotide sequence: TGTGCTAGTGGCCCTGGACAGGGAAACTACAATGAGCAGTTCTTC. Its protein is CASGPGQGNYNEQFF.

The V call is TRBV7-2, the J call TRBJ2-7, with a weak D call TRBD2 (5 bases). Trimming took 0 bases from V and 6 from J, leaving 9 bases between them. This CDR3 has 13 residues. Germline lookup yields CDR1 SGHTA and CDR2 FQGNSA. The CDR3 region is CASSLARRGEQYF. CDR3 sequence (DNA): TGTGCCAGCAGCTTAGCCCGACGGGGCGAGCAGTACTTC.

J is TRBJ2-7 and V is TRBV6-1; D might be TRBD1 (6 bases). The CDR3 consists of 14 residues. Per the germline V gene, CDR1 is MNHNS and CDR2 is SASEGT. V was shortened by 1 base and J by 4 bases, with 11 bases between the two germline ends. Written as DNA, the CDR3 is TGTGCCAGCAGTGAAGGCGGACAGCTTTACGAGCAGTACTTC. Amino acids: CASSEGGQLYEQYF.

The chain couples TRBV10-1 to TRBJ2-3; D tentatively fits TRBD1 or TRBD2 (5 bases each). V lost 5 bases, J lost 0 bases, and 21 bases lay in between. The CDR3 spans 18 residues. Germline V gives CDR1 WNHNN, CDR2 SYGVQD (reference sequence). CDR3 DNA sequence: TGCGCCAGCAGTTCCCACAGGAGCGGCCCACTTAGCACAGATACGCAGTATTTT. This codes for CASSSHRSGPLSTDTQYF.

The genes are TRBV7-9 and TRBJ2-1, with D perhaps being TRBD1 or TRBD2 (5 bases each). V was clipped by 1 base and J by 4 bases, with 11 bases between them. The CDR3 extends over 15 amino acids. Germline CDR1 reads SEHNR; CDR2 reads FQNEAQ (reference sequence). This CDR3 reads CASSLGDQPYNEQFF. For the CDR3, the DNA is TGTGCCAGCAGCTTAGGGGACCAGCCTTACAATGAGCAGTTCTTC.

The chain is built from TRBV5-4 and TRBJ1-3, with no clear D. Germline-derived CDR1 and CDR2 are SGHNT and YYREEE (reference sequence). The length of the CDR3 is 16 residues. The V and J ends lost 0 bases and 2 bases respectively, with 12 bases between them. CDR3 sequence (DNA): TGTGCCAGCAGCTTGGGTACGGATTACACTGGAAACACCATATATTTT. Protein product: CASSLGTDYTGNTIYF.

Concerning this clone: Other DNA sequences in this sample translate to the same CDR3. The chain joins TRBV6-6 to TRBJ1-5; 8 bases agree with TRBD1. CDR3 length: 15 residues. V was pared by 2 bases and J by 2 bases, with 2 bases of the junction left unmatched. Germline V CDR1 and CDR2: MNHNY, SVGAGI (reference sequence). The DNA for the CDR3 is TGTGCCAGCAGTTACGCAGGGGGCGGCAATCAGCCCCAGCATTTT. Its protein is CASSYAGGGNQPQHF.

The chain's CDR3 is CAISDTGQPSYEQYF. DNA of the CDR3: TGTGCCATCAGTGATACGGGACAGCCCTCCTACGAGCAGTACTTC. The chain joins TRBV10-3 to TRBJ2-7; TRBD1 matches 7 bases. Germline V gene data show CDR1 as ENHRY and CDR2 as SYGVKD. V trimming: 3 bases; J trimming: 0 bases; junction bases outside the gene matches: 5. The CDR3 has 15 amino acids.

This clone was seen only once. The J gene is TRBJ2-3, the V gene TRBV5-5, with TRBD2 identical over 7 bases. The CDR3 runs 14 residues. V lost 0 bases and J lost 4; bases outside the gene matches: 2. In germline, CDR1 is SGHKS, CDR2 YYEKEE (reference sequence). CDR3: CASSLAGGADTQYF. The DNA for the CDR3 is TGTGCCAGCAGCTTGGCGGGAGGTGCAGATACGCAGTATTTT.

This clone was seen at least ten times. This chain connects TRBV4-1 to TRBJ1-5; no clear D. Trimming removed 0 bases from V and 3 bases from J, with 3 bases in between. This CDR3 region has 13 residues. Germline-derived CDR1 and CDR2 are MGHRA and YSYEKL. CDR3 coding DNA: TGCGCCAGCAGCCAAGACATCAATCAGCCCCAGCATTTT. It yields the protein CASSQDINQPQHF.

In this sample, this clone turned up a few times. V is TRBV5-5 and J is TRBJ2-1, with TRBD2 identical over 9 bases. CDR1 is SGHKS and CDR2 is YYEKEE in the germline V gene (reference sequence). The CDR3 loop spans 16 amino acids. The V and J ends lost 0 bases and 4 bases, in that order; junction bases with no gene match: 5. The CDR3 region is CASSLELAGFYNEQFF. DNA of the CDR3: TGTGCCAGCAGCTTGGAGCTAGCGGGATTTTACAATGAGCAGTTCTTC.

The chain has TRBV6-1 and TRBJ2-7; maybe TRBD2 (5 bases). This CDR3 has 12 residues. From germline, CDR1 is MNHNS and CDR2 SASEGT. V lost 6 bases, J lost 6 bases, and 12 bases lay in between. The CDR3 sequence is CASRGRGSEQYF. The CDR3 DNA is TGTGCCAGCAGGGGGAGAGGGAGCGAGCAGTACTTC.

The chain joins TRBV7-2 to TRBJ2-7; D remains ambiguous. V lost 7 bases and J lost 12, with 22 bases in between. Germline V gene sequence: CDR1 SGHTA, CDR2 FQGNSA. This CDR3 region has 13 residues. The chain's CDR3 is CASKKSARDNWYF. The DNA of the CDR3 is TGTGCCAGCAAAAAAAGCGCCAGAGACAACTGGTACTTC.

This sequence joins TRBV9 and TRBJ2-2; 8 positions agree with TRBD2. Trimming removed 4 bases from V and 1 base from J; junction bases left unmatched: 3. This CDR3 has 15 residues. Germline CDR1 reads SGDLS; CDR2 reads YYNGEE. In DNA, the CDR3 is TGTGCCAGCAGCCTAGCGGGTATGAACACCGGGGAGCTGTTTTTT. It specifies CASSLAGMNTGELFF.

CDR3 nucleotides: TGTGCCAGCAGAGGAGGACAGGCTAATCAGCCCCAGCATTTT. Protein sequence: CASRGGQANQPQHF. V and J are TRBV6-6 and TRBJ1-5; TRBD1 aligns across 7 bases. Germline trimming cut 6 bases from V and 4 bases from J; bases unmatched to any gene: 6. Germline lookup yields CDR1 MNHNY and CDR2 SVGAGI (reference sequence). The CDR3 has 14 amino acids.

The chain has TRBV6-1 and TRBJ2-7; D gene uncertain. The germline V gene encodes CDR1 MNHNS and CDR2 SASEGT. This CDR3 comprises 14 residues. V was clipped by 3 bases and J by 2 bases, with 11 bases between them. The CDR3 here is CASSDLPGPYEQYF. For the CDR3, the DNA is TGTGCCAGCAGTGATCTGCCGGGTCCCTACGAGCAGTACTTC.

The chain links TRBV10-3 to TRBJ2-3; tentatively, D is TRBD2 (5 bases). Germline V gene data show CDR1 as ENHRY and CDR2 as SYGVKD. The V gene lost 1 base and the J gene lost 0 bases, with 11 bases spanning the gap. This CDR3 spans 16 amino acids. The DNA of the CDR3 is TGTGCCATCAGTGAGTTTGCGGGTTCTAGCACAGATACGCAGTATTTT. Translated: CAISEFAGSSTDTQYF.

In nucleotides, the CDR3 is TGCAGCGTTGTTCCTTACGAGCAGTACTTC. Protein product: CSVVPYEQYF. This sequence joins TRBV29-1 and TRBJ2-7, with unresolved D. With 4 bases removed from V and 4 bases from J, the gap between germline ends came to 5 bases. CDR1 SQVTM and CDR2 ANQGSEA come from the germline V gene. There are 10 residues in the CDR3.

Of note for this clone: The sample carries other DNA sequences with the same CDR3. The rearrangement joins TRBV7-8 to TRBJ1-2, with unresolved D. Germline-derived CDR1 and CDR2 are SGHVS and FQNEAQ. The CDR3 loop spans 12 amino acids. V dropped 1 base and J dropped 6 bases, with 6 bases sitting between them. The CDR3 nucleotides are TGTGCCAGCAGCTTAGTCGGTGATGGCTACACCTTC. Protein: CASSLVGDGYTF.

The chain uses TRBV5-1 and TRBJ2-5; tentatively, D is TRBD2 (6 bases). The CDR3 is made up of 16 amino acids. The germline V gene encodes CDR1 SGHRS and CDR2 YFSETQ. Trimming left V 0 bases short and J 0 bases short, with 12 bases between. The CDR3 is CASSLAPPSDQETQYF. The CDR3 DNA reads TGCGCCAGCAGCTTGGCCCCGCCTAGCGACCAAGAGACCCAGTACTTC.

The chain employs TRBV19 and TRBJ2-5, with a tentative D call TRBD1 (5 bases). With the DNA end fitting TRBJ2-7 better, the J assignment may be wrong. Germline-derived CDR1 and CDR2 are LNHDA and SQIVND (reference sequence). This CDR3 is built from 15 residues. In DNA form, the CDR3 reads TGTGCCAGTAGTATAGGAAGGCGACAGATCTACGAGCAGTACTTC. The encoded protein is CASSIGRRQIYEQYF.

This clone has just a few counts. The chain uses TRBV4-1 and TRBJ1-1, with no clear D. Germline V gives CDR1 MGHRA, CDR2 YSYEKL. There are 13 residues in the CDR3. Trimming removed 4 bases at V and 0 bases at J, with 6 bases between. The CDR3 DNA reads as TGCGCCAGCAGCCCACGACTGAACACTGAAGCTTTCTTT. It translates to CASSPRLNTEAFF.

The DNA of the CDR3 is TGTGCCAGCCTCCGGATACAGAACACCGGGGAGCTGTTTTTT. It translates to CASLRIQNTGELFF. This chain links TRBV2 with TRBJ2-2; D is uncertain. The V gene's germline CDR1 is SNHLY and CDR2 FYNNEI. This CDR3 region has 14 residues. V dropped 8 bases and J dropped 1 base, with 11 bases sitting between them.